These 8 T cell receptor beta chains came from one sample sequenced in a study of blood T cells in healthy people across ages. The second PCR ran roughly 6 to 11 cycles with a sample-barcoded 5' primer and J-beta primers. TCRdb re-analysed the 5' RACE reads in MiXCR, keeping a single row per CDR3 protein. The sample consists of more than 650,000 distinct CDR3 sequences, roughly 25% of them appearing once. The sample was also reused in another study, on T cells of mothers and their children.

Sequenced sample: blood. The source of these receptors is a boy aged 10-17 years in good health.

This clonotype was counted a few times. The chain uses TRBV28 and TRBJ2-7, with a possible D match to TRBD1 (7 bases). Germline CDR1 reads MDHEN; CDR2 reads SYDVKM. V was shortened by 4 bases and J by 7 bases, with 26 bases between the two germline ends. The CDR3 runs 17 residues. The CDR3 reads CASSYAGQPTSPREQYF. In nucleotides, the CDR3 is TGTGCCAGCAGTTACGCGGGACAGCCTACGAGTCCGAGGGAGCAGTACTTC.

The chain employs TRBV18 and TRBJ1-4; D is possibly TRBD1 (5 bases). V gave up 2 bases and J gave up 4 bases, with 11 bases separating them. Germline values: CDR1 KGHSH, CDR2 LQKENI. The CDR3 is made up of 15 amino acids. CDR3: CASSPERGSNEKLFF. The CDR3, as DNA: TGTGCCAGCTCACCAGAGAGGGGAAGTAATGAAAAACTGTTTTTT.

This clonotype was counted only a few times. The chain has TRBV7-9 and TRBJ2-7; the match to TRBD1 covers 7 bases. V gave up 0 bases and J gave up 0 bases; unmatched junction bases: 2. Germline assignment: CDR1 SEHNR and CDR2 FQNEAQ (reference sequence). The CDR3 has 15 amino acids. This CDR3 reads CASSLAGDSSYEQYF. The CDR3 coding sequence is TGTGCCAGCAGCTTAGCGGGGGACAGCTCCTACGAGCAGTACTTC. Using reference TRBV7-9 and TRBJ2-7 for the parts outside the CDR3, the full variable domain is DTGVSQNPRHKITKRGQNVTFRCDPISEHNRLYWYRQTLGQGPEFLTYFQNEAQLEKSRLLSDRFSAERPKGSFSTLEIQRTEQGDSAMYLCASSLAGDSSYEQYFGPGTRLTVT.

The chain couples TRBV29-1 to TRBJ2-2, with D possibly being TRBD2 (5 bases). From germline, CDR1 is SQVTM and CDR2 ANQGSEA. The CDR3 consists of 15 residues. V was clipped by 1 base and J by 1 base, with 10 bases between them. The CDR3 is CSVEGQDLNTGELFF. Written as DNA, the CDR3 is TGCAGCGTTGAAGGGCAGGACTTGAACACCGGGGAGCTGTTTTTT.

The chain links TRBV20-1 to TRBJ1-1; D is uncertain. The CDR3 loop spans 14 amino acids. Looked up from germline, CDR1 is DFQATT and CDR2 is SNEGSKA (reference sequence). Trimming removed 0 bases at V and 1 base at J, with 9 bases between. CDR3 DNA: TGCAGTGCTAGAGAAAAGGGTGGGAACACTGAAGCTTTCTTT. This translates into CSAREKGGNTEAFF.

The chain joins TRBV19 to TRBJ1-1; TRBD1 might be the D (5 bases). V was shortened by 10 bases and J by 4 bases, with 16 bases between the two germline ends. Germline V gene lookup returns CDR1 LNHDA and CDR2 SQIVND (reference sequence). The CDR3 spans 13 residues. In DNA, the CDR3 is TGTGCCACCTCGGACAACCCGGGCACTGAAGCTTTCTTT. Its protein product is CATSDNPGTEAFF.

The chain carries TRBV29-1 and TRBJ2-3; no definite D call. V lost 6 bases, J lost 3 bases, and 13 bases lay in between. Looked up from germline, CDR1 is SQVTM and CDR2 is ANQGSEA. The CDR3 covers 13 residues. DNA for the CDR3: TGCAGCGTCCGTGGTCGCCAGACAGATACGCAGTATTTT. Encoded protein: CSVRGRQTDTQYF.

This clonotype has a handful of counts. The chain has TRBV5-1 and TRBJ2-7, with 8 positions matching TRBD1. Germline values: CDR1 SGHRS, CDR2 YFSETQ. V dropped 1 base and J dropped 4; count of bases not matched to a gene: 13. This CDR3 contains 17 residues. The CDR3 DNA is TGCGCCAGCAGCTTGCAGTACCGGGACAGGTTCTGGTACGAGCAGTACTTC. This codes for CASSLQYRDRFWYEQYF.